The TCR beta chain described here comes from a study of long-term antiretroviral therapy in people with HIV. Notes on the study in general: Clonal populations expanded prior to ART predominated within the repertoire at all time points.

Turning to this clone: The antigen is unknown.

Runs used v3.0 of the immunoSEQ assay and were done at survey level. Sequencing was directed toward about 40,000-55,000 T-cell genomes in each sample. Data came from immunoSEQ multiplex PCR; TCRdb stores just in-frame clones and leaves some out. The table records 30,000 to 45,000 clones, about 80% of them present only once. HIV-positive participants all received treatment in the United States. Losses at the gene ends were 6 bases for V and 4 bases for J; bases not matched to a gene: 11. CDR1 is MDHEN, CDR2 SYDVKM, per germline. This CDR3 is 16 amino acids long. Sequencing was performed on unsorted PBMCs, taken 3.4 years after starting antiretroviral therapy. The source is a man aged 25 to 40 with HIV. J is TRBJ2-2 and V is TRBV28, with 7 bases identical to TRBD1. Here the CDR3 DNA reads TGTGCCAGCAGCCCGATTGGACAGGCTGGCACCGGGGAGCTGTTTTTT. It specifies CASSPIGQAGTGELFF.